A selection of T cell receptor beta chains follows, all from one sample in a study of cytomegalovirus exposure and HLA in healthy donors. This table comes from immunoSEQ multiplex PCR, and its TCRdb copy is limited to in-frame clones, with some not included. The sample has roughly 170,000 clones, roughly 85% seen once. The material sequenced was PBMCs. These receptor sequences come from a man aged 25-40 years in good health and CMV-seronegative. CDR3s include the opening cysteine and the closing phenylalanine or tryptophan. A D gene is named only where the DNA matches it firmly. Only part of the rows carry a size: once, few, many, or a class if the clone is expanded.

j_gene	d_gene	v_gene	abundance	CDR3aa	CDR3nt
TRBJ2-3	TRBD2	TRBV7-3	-	CASSFQRGLAGGISTDTQYF	TGTGCCAGCAGCTTTCAAAGAGGGCTAGCGGGAGGGATCAGCACAGATACGCAGTATTTT
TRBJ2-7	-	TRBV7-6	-	CASSDTETYEQYF	TGTGCCAGCAGCGATACCGAGACCTACGAGCAGTACTTC
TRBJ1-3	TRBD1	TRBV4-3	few	CASSQDWTGSTGNTIYF	TGCGCCAGCAGCCAAGATTGGACAGGGAGTACTGGAAACACCATATATTTT
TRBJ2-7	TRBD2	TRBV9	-	CASSPRVAGAYEQYF	TGTGCCAGCAGCCCCCGAGTGGCGGGAGCCTACGAGCAGTACTTC
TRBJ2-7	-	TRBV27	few	CASSFLSGREQYF	TGTGCCAGCAGTTTCCTTTCAGGGCGCGAGCAGTACTTC
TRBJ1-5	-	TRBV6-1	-	CASSGTASNQPQHF	TGTGCCAGCAGTGGGACAGCTAGCAATCAGCCCCAGCATTTT
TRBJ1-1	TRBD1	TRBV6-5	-	CASGRTGISEAFF	TGTGCCAGCGGTAGGACAGGGATCTCTGAAGCTTTCTTT
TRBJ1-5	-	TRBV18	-	CASSPTGNQPQHF	TGTGCCAGCTCACCAACAGGGAATCAGCCCCAGCATTTT
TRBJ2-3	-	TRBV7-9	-	CASSFRVPGADTQYF	TGTGCCAGCAGCTTCCGTGTGCCCGGTGCAGATACGCAGTATTTT
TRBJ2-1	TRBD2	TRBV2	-	CASRPLAEYNEQFF	TGTGCCAGCAGGCCTCTAGCGGAGTACAATGAGCAGTTCTTC
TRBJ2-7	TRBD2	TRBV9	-	CASSVDGSGTYEQYF	TGTGCCAGCAGCGTAGATGGTAGCGGGACCTACGAGCAGTACTTC
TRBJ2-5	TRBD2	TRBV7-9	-	CASSLAVGAGQETQYF	TGTGCCAGCAGCTTAGCGGTAGGAGCGGGGCAAGAGACCCAGTACTTC
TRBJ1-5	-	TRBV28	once	CASSLESGYSNQPQHF	TGTGCCAGCAGTTTAGAGTCAGGATATAGCAATCAGCCCCAGCATTTT
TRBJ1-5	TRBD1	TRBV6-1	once	CASSVSRGDRTHSNQPQHF	TGTGCCAGCAGTGTTTCCCGGGGGGACAGGACCCATAGCAATCAGCCCCAGCATTTT
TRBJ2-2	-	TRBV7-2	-	CASSLAAGAAGELFF	TGTGCCAGCAGCTTAGCCGCAGGGGCAGCCGGGGAGCTGTTTTTT
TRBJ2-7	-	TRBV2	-	CASRRGLKSSYEQYF	TGTGCCAGCAGACGCGGACTCAAAAGCTCCTACGAGCAGTACTTC
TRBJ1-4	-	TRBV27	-	CASSFMGGGPNEKLFF	TGTGCCAGCAGTTTTATGGGGGGAGGGCCTAATGAAAAACTGTTTTTT
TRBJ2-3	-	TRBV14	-	CASSQDQGSTDTQYF	TGTGCCAGCAGCCAAGATCAGGGGAGCACAGATACGCAGTATTTT
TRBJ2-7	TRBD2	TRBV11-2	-	CASSFPGGDYEQYF	TGTGCCAGCAGCTTCCCGGGAGGTGATTACGAGCAGTACTTC
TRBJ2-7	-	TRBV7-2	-	CASSGPGWAEQYF	TGTGCCAGCAGCGGACCAGGGTGGGCCGAGCAGTACTTC
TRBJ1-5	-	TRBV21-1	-	CASSENRCNQPQHF	TGTGCCAGCAGCGAAAACAGGTGCAATCAGCCCCAGCATTTT
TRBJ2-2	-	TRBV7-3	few	CASSPLGSLSTGELFF	TGTGCCAGCAGCCCCCTCGGGAGTTTGTCCACCGGGGAGCTGTTTTTT
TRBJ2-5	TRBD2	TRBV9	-	CASSPELSGRGETQYF	TGTGCCAGCAGCCCCGAACTTAGCGGGAGGGGCGAGACCCAGTACTTC
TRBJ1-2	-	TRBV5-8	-	CASSLRNYGYTF	TGTGCCAGCAGCTTGCGGAACTATGGCTACACCTTC
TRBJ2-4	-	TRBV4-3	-	CASSQEERVGKNIQYF	TGCGCCAGCAGCCAAGAGGAGAGGGTAGGCAAAAACATTCAGTACTTC
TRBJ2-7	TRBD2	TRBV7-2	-	CASSLGAVAGSYEQYF	TGTGCCAGCAGCTTAGGCGCAGTAGCGGGAAGCTACGAGCAGTACTTC
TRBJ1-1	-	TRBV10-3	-	CAISESEYTEAFF	TGTGCCATCAGTGAGTCGGAGTACACTGAAGCTTTCTTT
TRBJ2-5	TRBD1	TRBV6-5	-	CASSYGQGAQETQYF	TGTGCCAGCAGTTACGGGCAGGGGGCCCAAGAGACCCAGTACTTC
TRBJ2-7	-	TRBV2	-	CAGSGEAYEQYF	TGTGCCGGTAGCGGAGAGGCCTACGAGCAGTACTTC
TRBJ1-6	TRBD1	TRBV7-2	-	CASSLGGTGASNSPLHF	TGTGCCAGCAGCTTAGGCGGGACAGGGGCGTCTAATTCACCCCTCCACTTT
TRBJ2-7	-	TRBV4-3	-	CASSQVGEASYEQYF	TGCGCCAGCAGCCAAGTTGGGGAGGCCTCCTACGAGCAGTACTTC
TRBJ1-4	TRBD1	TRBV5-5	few	CASSSTGWGEKLFF	TGTGCCAGCAGCTCGACAGGGTGGGGTGAAAAACTGTTTTTT
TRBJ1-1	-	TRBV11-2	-	CASGAGLNTEAFF	TGTGCCAGCGGGGCAGGACTGAACACTGAAGCTTTCTTT
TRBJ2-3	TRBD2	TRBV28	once	CASSPARTSGRWNTQYF	TGTGCCAGCAGCCCCGCTCGGACTAGCGGGAGGTGGAATACGCAGTATTTT
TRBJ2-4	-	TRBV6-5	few	CASSLQGNKNIQYF	TGTGCCAGCAGTCTACAGGGTAACAAAAACATTCAGTACTTC
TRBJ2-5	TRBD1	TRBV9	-	CASSVATGDRGETQYF	TGTGCCAGCAGCGTAGCTACGGGGGACAGGGGTGAGACCCAGTACTTC
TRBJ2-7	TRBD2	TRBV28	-	CASSKLAGGYEQYF	TGTGCCAGCAGTAAACTAGCGGGGGGCTACGAGCAGTACTTC
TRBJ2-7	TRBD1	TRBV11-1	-	CASSSRGQGWYEQYF	TGTGCCAGCAGCTCGAGGGGACAGGGGTGGTACGAGCAGTACTTC
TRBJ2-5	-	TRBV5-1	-	CASSPTLTPRETQYF	TGCGCCAGCAGCCCCACGCTCACCCCGAGGGAGACCCAGTACTTC
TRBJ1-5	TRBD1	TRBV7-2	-	CASSFTGDPNQPQHF	TGTGCCAGCAGCTTCACAGGGGACCCTAATCAGCCCCAGCATTTT
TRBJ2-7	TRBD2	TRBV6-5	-	CASSYSNAGGPLQQYF	TGTGCCAGCAGTTACTCGAATGCGGGGGGACCGCTTCAGCAGTACTTC
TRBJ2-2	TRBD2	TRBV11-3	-	CASSLAPTSGGSTGELFF	TGTGCCAGCAGCTTAGCCCCGACTAGCGGGGGTTCCACCGGGGAGCTGTTTTTT
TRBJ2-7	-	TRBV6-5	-	CASSYSGRGTYEQYF	TGTGCCAGCAGTTACTCGGGCCGAGGGACCTACGAGCAGTACTTC
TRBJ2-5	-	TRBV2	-	CASSERAVPRETQYF	TGTGCCAGCAGTGAACGTGCGGTACCAAGGGAGACCCAGTACTTC
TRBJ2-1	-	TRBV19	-	CASRETEYNEQFF	TGTGCCAGTAGAGAGACAGAGTACAATGAGCAGTTCTTC
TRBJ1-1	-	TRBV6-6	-	CATRGGTEAFF	TGTGCCACCAGGGGAGGGACTGAAGCTTTCTTT
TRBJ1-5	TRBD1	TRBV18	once	CASSSTGVTGNQPQHF	TGTGCCAGCTCATCTACAGGGGTTACGGGCAATCAGCCCCAGCATTTT